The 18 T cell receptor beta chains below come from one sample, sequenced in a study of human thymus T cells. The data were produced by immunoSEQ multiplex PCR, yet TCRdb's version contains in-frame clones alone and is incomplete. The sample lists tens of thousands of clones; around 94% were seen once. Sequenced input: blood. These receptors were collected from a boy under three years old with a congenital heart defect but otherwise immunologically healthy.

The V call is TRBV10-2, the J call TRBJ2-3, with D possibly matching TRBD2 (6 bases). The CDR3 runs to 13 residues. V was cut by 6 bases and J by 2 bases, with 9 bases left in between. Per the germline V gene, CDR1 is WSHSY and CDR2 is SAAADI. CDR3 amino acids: CASRRGTTDTQYF. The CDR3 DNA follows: TGCGCCAGCAGACGGGGGACCACAGATACGCAGTATTTT.

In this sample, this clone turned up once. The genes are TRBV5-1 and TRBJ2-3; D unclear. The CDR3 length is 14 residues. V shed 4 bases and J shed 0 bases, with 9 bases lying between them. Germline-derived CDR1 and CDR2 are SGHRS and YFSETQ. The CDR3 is CASSPPLSTDTQYF. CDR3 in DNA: TGCGCCAGCAGCCCCCCACTAAGCACAGATACGCAGTATTTT. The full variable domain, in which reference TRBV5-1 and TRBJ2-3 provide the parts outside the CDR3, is KAGVTQTPRYLIKTRGQQVTLSCSPISGHRSVSWYQQTPGQGLQFLFEYFSETQRNKGNFPGRFSGRQFSNSRSEMNVSTLELGDSALYLCASSPPLSTDTQYFGPGTRLTVL.

CDR3 region: CASSATAGYYGYTF. The CDR3 DNA reads TGCGCCAGCAGCGCCACGGCAGGGTACTATGGCTACACCTTC. This rearrangement joins TRBV5-1 to TRBJ1-2; weak D call: TRBD1 (5 bases). The germline V gene encodes CDR1 SGHRS and CDR2 YFSETQ. The CDR3 has 14 amino acids. Trimming left V 4 bases short and J 3 bases short, with 13 bases between. Full variable domain (rest looked up from reference TRBV5-1 and TRBJ1-2): KAGVTQTPRYLIKTRGQQVTLSCSPISGHRSVSWYQQTPGQGLQFLFEYFSETQRNKGNFPGRFSGRQFSNSRSEMNVSTLELGDSALYLCASSATAGYYGYTFGSGTRLTVV.

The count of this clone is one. The CDR3 bases are TGTGCCATCACCAAAGATAAGTCTAGCACAGATACGCAGTATTTT. This gives the protein CAITKDKSSTDTQYF. The V and J genes are TRBV10-3 and TRBJ2-3; no firm D call. This CDR3 is built from 15 residues. Trimming pared 7 bases from V and 0 bases from J, leaving 14 bases between. Germline V CDR1 and CDR2: ENHRY, SYGVKD.

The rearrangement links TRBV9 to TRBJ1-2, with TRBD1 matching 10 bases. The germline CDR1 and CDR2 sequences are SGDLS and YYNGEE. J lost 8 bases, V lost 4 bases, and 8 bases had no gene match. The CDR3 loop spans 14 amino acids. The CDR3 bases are TGTGCCAGCAGCACCCGACAGGGGGCGAGAGGCTACACCTTC. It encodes CASSTRQGARGYTF.

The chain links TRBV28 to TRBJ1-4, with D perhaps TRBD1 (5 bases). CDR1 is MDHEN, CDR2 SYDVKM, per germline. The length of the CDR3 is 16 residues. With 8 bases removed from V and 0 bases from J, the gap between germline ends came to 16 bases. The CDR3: CASEVAGRATNEKLFF. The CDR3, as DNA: TGTGCCAGCGAGGTGGCAGGGAGGGCAACTAATGAAAAACTGTTTTTT.

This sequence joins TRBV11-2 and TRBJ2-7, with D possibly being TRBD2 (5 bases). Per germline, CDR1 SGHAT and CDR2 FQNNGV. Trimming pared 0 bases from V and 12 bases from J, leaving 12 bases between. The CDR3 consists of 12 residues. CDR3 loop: CASSLERWTLYF. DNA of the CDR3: TGTGCCAGCAGCTTAGAGCGCTGGACTCTGTACTTC.

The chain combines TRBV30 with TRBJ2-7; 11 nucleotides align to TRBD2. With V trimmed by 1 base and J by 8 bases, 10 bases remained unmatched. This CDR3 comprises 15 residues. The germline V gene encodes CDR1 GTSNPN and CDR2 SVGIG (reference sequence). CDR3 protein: CAWSDAGLAAIKQYF. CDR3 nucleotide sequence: TGTGCCTGGAGTGACGCGGGACTAGCGGCTATCAAGCAGTACTTC.

CDR3 bases: TGTGCCAGCAGCCTCCGGGACCACCAAGAGACCCAGTACTTC. This encodes CASSLRDHQETQYF. The chain is built from TRBV9 and TRBJ2-5; D tentatively reads TRBD1 or TRBD2 (5 bases each). Trimming shortened V by 4 bases and J by 0 bases, and 10 bases separated the two germline ends. The CDR3 contains 14 residues. Germline CDR1 reads SGDLS; CDR2 reads YYNGEE. The full variable domain, rest sourced from reference TRBV9 and TRBJ2-5, is DSGVTQTPKHLITATGQRVTLRCSPRSGDLSVYWYQQSLDQGLQFLIQYYNGEERAKGNILERFSAQQFPDLHSELNLSSLELGDSALYFCASSLRDHQETQYFGPGTRLLVL.

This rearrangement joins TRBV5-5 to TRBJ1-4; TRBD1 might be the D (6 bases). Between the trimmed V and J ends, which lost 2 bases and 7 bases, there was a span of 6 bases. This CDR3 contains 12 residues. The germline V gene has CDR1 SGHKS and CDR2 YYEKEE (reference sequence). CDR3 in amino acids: CASSLQGEKLFF. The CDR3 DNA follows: TGTGCCAGCAGCTTACAGGGTGAAAAACTGTTTTTT.

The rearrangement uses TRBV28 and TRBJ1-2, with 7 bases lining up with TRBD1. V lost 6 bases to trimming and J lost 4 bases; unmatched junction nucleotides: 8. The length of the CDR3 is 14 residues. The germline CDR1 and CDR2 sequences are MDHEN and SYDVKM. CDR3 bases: TGTGCCAGCAGCCTAGGACAGGTGTTCTATGGCTACACCTTC. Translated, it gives CASSLGQVFYGYTF.

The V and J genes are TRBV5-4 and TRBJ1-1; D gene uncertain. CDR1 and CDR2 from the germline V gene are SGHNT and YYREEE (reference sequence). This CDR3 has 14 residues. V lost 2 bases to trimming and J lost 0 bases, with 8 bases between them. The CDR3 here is CASSLTVMNTEAFF. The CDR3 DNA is TGTGCCAGCAGCTTAACAGTCATGAACACTGAAGCTTTCTTT.

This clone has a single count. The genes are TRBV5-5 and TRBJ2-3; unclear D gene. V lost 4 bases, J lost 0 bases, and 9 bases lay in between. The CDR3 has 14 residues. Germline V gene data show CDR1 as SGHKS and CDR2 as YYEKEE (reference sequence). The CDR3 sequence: CASSLASSTDTQYF. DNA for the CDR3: TGTGCCAGCAGCCTGGCCAGTAGCACAGATACGCAGTATTTT.

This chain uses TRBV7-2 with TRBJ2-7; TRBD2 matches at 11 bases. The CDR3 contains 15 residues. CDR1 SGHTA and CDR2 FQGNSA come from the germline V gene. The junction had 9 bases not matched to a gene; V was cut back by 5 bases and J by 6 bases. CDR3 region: CASSLVAGGSFEQYF. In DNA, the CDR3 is TGTGCCAGCAGCCTGGTAGCGGGGGGGTCTTTCGAGCAGTACTTC.

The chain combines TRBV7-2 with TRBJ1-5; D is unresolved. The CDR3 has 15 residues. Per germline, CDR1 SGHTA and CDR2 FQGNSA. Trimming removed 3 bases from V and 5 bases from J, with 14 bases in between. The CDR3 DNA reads TGTGCCAGCAGCTTGAGGAGTGGGATTGATCAGCCCCAGCATTTT. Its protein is CASSLRSGIDQPQHF.

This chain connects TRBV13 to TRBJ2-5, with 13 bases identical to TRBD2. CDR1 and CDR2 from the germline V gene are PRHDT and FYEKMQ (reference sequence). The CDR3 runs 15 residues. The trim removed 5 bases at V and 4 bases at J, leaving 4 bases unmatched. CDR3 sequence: CASSPGLAGLETQYF. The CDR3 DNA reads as TGTGCCAGCAGCCCGGGACTAGCGGGGCTAGAGACCCAGTACTTC.

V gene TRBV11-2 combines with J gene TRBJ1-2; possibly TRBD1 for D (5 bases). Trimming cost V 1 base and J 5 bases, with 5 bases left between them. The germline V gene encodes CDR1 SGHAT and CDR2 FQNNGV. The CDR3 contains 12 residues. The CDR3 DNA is TGTGCCAGCAGCTTAGGGACATATGGCTACACCTTC. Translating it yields CASSLGTYGYTF.

Here the CDR3 DNA reads TGTGCCAGCAGTGAAGCGAGGGGAGGAAGCTCCTATAATTCACCCCTCCACTTT. This translates into CASSEARGGSSYNSPLHF. The V call is TRBV6-1, the J call TRBJ1-6, with D maybe TRBD1 (5 bases). This CDR3 comprises 18 residues. V was trimmed by 0 bases and J by 0 bases, leaving 12 bases between them. Germline V gives CDR1 MNHNS, CDR2 SASEGT.